Listed below are T cell receptor beta chains from one sample, sequenced in a study of T cells after somatic rescue of genetic block. TCRdb's table, derived via immunoSEQ multiplex PCR, lists solely in-frame clones and lacks some. This table has 110,000 or so clones, 80% to 95% appearing once. The sequenced material came from peripheral blood mononuclear cells (PBMCs). These receptors were obtained from a woman aged 18-35 years. CDR3s include the opening cysteine and the closing phenylalanine or tryptophan. The D gene is left open where the match is weak. Where a row states a size, it is once, few, many or the class of an expanded clone; other rows omit it.

J gene | D gene | clone size | V gene | CDR3 DNA | CDR3 protein
TRBJ2-1 | TRBD1 | - | TRBV5-4 | TGTGCCAGCAGCTTGTACAGGGGAGAGCAGTTCTTC | CASSLYRGEQFF
TRBJ2-3 | - | - | TRBV7-3 | TGTGCCAGCAGCTTAAATCGGCTCACAGATACGCAGTATTTT | CASSLNRLTDTQYF
TRBJ1-2 | - | - | TRBV6-1 | TGTGCCAGCAGTGATGTGGCTTACTATGGCTACACCTTC | CASSDVAYYGYTF
TRBJ1-2 | - | - | TRBV9 | TGTGCCAGCAGAGGACACCTCTATGGCTACACCTTC | CASRGHLYGYTF
TRBJ1-2 | - | - | TRBV11-2 | TGTGCCAGCAGCTTCCGGCCAGGGACGGGTGGCTACACCTTC | CASSFRPGTGGYTF
TRBJ1-1 | - | - | TRBV6-5 | TGTGCCAGCAGTTACTCGAATCGGGTGAACACTGAAGCTTTCTTT | CASSYSNRVNTEAFF
TRBJ2-1 | TRBD2 | - | TRBV27 | TGTGCCAGCAGTACCTCGGGACTAGCGGGGGATTACAATGAGCAGTTCTTC | CASSTSGLAGDYNEQFF
TRBJ1-1 | - | - | TRBV5-6 | TGTGCCAGCAGCCCAGGGGTAAATGAAGCTTTCTTT | CASSPGVNEAFF
TRBJ1-1 | - | - | TRBV30 | TGTGCCTGGATCTTGTCGACTGAAGCTTTCTTT | CAWILSTEAFF
TRBJ2-7 | TRBD2 | few | TRBV27 | TGTGCCAGCAGTTCCCTGACTAGCGGGGGATCAATCTCCTACGAGCAGTACTTC | CASSSLTSGGSISYEQYF
TRBJ1-1 | TRBD1 | - | TRBV9 | TGTGCCAGCAGCCCTGGGACAGGGAACACTGAAGCTTTCTTT | CASSPGTGNTEAFF
TRBJ2-7 | - | - | TRBV6-5 | TGTGCCAGCAGTCAACACAGGGACTACGAGCAGTACTTC | CASSQHRDYEQYF
TRBJ1-1 | - | - | TRBV4-1 | TGCGCCAGCAGCCAACAGGGGTGGCACACTGAAGCTTTCTTT | CASSQQGWHTEAFF
TRBJ1-1 | - | few | TRBV2 | TGTGCCAGCCTACTAGGGAGGGACACTGAAGCTTTCTTT | CASLLGRDTEAFF
TRBJ2-7 | - | - | TRBV7-9 | TGTGCCAGCAGCTTAGGACGTCTTGCTAGCGTCTCCTACGAGCAGTACTTC | CASSLGRLASVSYEQYF
TRBJ2-7 | - | - | TRBV5-4 | TGTGCCAGCAGCTTTGCCAGGGGAGCCTACGAGCAGTACTTC | CASSFARGAYEQYF
TRBJ2-3 | TRBD2 | - | TRBV5-5 | TGTGCCAGCACCCCCCGGGGGGGACGCACAGATACGCAGTATTTT | CASTPRGGRTDTQYF
TRBJ1-2 | - | - | TRBV6-5 | TGTGCCAGCAGCCCCCAGGGTCTAAGGGGCTACACCTTC | CASSPQGLRGYTF
TRBJ1-6 | - | - | TRBV7-2 | TGTGCCAGCAGCTTAGCAGGCAGGGGAAATAATTCACCCCTCCACTTT | CASSLAGRGNNSPLHF
TRBJ2-5 | - | - | TRBV18 | TGTGCCAGCTCACCCAGGGGGGGAGAGACCCAGTACTTC | CASSPRGGETQYF
TRBJ2-2 | TRBD1 | once | TRBV30 | TGTGCCTGGAGTGTACGACAGGGAGACGGGGAGCTGTTTTTT | CAWSVRQGDGELFF
TRBJ1-1 | TRBD1 | - | TRBV29-1 | TGCAGCGTCGGTCTCACAGGGGGCACTGAAGCTTTCTTT | CSVGLTGGTEAFF
TRBJ2-7 | - | - | TRBV11-3 | TGTGCCAGCAGCTTAGAAGGCAGGGGTCACTACGAGCAGTACTTC | CASSLEGRGHYEQYF
TRBJ2-1 | TRBD2 | - | TRBV4-3 | TGCGCCAGCAGCCAAGACCCCGGGACTAGCGGGGGGCCCTCCTACAATGAGCAGTTCTTC | CASSQDPGTSGGPSYNEQFF
TRBJ1-1 | - | - | TRBV4-1 | TGCGCCAGCAGCCAGAGGGAGATGAACACTGAAGCTTTCTTT | CASSQREMNTEAFF
TRBJ2-7 | - | - | TRBV7-3 | TGTGCCAGCAGCTTAATAGTTGGCGGCGAGCAGTACTTC | CASSLIVGGEQYF
TRBJ2-5 | TRBD2 | - | TRBV7-2 | TGTGCCAGCAGCCCTACCCCAGGCACTAGCGGGGAGGAGACCCAGTACTTC | CASSPTPGTSGEETQYF
TRBJ1-2 | - | once | TRBV7-2 | TGTGCCAGCAGCTGGGAAAGGTGGAATGGCTACACCTTC | CASSWERWNGYTF
TRBJ2-2 | TRBD2 | - | TRBV7-2 | TGTGCCAGCAGGAGGACTAGCGGGGGGAACACCGGGGAGCTGTTTTTT | CASRRTSGGNTGELFF
TRBJ2-3 | TRBD2 | - | TRBV6-6 | TGTGCCAGCAGTTACGCAGGACTAGCCTCCACAGATACGCAGTATTTT | CASSYAGLASTDTQYF
TRBJ1-2 | - | few | TRBV19 | TGTGCCAGTAGTATTTCCCAGGGCTATGGCTACACCTTC | CASSISQGYGYTF
TRBJ2-2 | - | - | TRBV7-6 | TGTGCCAGCAAGAGTAGCCTAGGCTCCGGGGAGCTGTTTTTT | CASKSSLGSGELFF
TRBJ2-5 | TRBD2 | - | TRBV5-3 | TGTGCCAGAAGCTCGTTACTAGCGGGGGTGGAGACCCAGTACTTC | CARSSLLAGVETQYF
TRBJ2-3 | - | - | TRBV28 | TGTGCCAGCGGCGAGGGGTCAGATACGCAGTATTTT | CASGEGSDTQYF
TRBJ2-1 | - | - | TRBV4-1 | TGCGCCAGCAGCCAATTCGCCCCGAATAACAATGAGCAGTTCTTC | CASSQFAPNNNEQFF
TRBJ1-4 | TRBD1 | - | TRBV28 | TGTGCCAGCAGCGGGGGAGGGGGCCGTGGAAAACTGTTTTTT | CASSGGGGRGKLFF
TRBJ1-1 | TRBD1 | - | TRBV19 | TGTGCCAGTAGTAGAGACAGGGGGCGGCGTCGTCCGACGAATGGAGCTTTCTTT | CASSRDRGRRRPTNGAFF
TRBJ2-7 | - | - | TRBV21-1 | TGTGCCAGCAGCAGCGGGAACTACGAGCAGTACTTC | CASSSGNYEQYF
TRBJ1-1 | - | few | TRBV5-1 | TGCGCCAGCACCCCAGACGGGGACACTGAAGCTTTCTTT | CASTPDGDTEAFF
TRBJ2-2 | - | - | TRBV4-3 | TGCGCCAGCAGCTGGGGCGGGGCGAACACCGGGGAGCTGTTTTTT | CASSWGGANTGELFF
TRBJ2-1 | - | - | TRBV7-8 | TGTGCCAGCAGCTTAAGAGTGGCCAGGTACACTCTAGGAATCGACAATGAGCAGTTCTTC | CASSLRVARYTLGIDNEQFF
TRBJ2-5 | TRBD1 | - | TRBV30 | TGTGCCTGGAGCGCAGGGGGCGGGGAGACCCAGTACTTC | CAWSAGGGETQYF
TRBJ2-1 | TRBD2 | - | TRBV7-2 | TGTGCCAGCAGCTCCCCGCCGGGACTAGCGGGGGATTACAATGAGCAGTTCTTC | CASSSPPGLAGDYNEQFF
TRBJ2-1 | TRBD2 | - | TRBV2 | TGTGCCAGCAGTGAGCGGCGACTAGCGGGGGGGCTAACGAACTACAATGAGCAGTTCTTC | CASSERRLAGGLTNYNEQFF